This is a list of T cell receptor beta chains from one sample in a study of cytomegalovirus exposure and HLA in healthy donors. Clones were sequenced by immunoSEQ multiplex PCR, and TCRdb holds only the in-frame ones, with some missing. In the table there are under 300,000 clones, about 80% of which are singletons. The sequenced material came from PBMCs. These receptors were obtained from an older woman in good health and CMV-seropositive. The conserved cysteine and the conserved F or W are not part of the CDR3 here. Fields, in order: V gene, D gene, CDR3 protein. The D gene is left open where the match is weak.

TRBV5-1 | TRBD2 | ASSLTSGGNEQF
TRBV5-4 | TRBD2 | ASSQGLAGVPDNEQF
TRBV4-1 | . | ASSQVYSYEQY
TRBV11-2 | TRBD1 | ASSRTGGRNEKLF
TRBV4-1 | TRBD2 | ASSQARLAGLGETQY
TRBV6-1 | . | ATATGPGYEQY
TRBV19 | TRBD2 | ASSLGGYQETQY
TRBV4-1 | TRBD2 | ASSQDSPSGRDFGVYTQY
TRBV7-2 | . | ASSLVPQETQY
TRBV2 | . | ARLRGGMMNTEAF
TRBV28 | TRBD1 | ASSPGQVYGYT
TRBV4-1 | TRBD2 | ASSLFPSGRVAGELF
TRBV9 | . | ASSPLSSYNEQF
TRBV11-2 | . | ASSLDYFEQY
TRBV18 | TRBD2 | ASSPALAVVVNEQF
TRBV5-1 | . | ASSDGGHGNTIY